These 10 T cell receptor beta chains were all obtained from the same sample, sequenced in a study of T cell repertoires in breast cancer (dated by TCRdb to the mid-2010s). The method was emulsion pairing. TCRdb shows the sequencer as Illumina MiSeq. Unpaired genes were suppressed by a second nested PCR with blocking oligos, after which a third nested PCR added Illumina adaptors and barcodes. TCRdb trimmed public reads at Q25 via fastp, called clones via MiXCR and kept in-frame beta chains. Each CDR3 protein appears once, grouped with its most common genes and DNA. This sample holds about 40,000 distinct CDR3 sequences; about 50% were observed only once. The ten largest clones add up to about 60% of the sample. To analyze paired alpha-beta TCRs of CD8+ T cells, the researchers used an expanded emulsion RT-PCR method with primers covering all TCR V genes. What was sequenced was CD8+ T cells. The receptors were gathered from a pool of human donors with breast cancer or a healthy control (not recorded which).

Concerning this clonotype itself: A read error may explain this, as a much larger clone is one base away. The chain links TRBV6-5 to TRBJ2-1; tentatively, D is TRBD1 (5 bases). Trimming cost V 8 bases and J 8 bases, with 22 bases left between them. Germline CDR1 and CDR2: MNHEY and SVGAGI. This CDR3 comprises 15 residues. CDR3 amino acids: CASGRQPQGVDEQFF. CDR3 sequence (DNA): TGTGCCAGCGGTAGACAACCCCAGGGTGTCGATGAGCAGTTCTTC.

This clonotype came up a few times. CDR3 amino acids: CATHTLDRANGYTF. The CDR3 bases are TGTGCCACCCATACTCTTGACAGGGCCAATGGCTACACCTTC. This sequence joins TRBV6-1 and TRBJ1-2, with 7 bases that match TRBD1. CDR3 length: 14 amino acids. V lost 10 bases, J lost 6 bases, and 14 bases stayed unmatched. Per the germline V gene, CDR1 is MNHNS and CDR2 is SASEGT.

This clonotype was seen only a few times. This rearrangement joins TRBV15 to TRBJ1-1; a possible D gene is TRBD1 (5 bases). There are 16 residues in the CDR3. CDR1 is LNHNV and CDR2 is YYDKDF in the germline V gene (reference sequence). Trimming took 1 base from V and 1 from J, leaving 13 bases between them. For the CDR3, the DNA is TGTGCCACCAGCAGAGGGGGGAACACGAAGAACACTGAAGCTTTCTTT. Translation: CATSRGGNTKNTEAFF.

The rearrangement links TRBV3-1 to TRBJ1-3; D may be TRBD1 (6 bases). The CDR3 consists of 16 residues. Germline CDR1 reads LGHDT; CDR2 reads YNNKEL (reference sequence). V was cut by 1 base and J by 0 bases, with 10 bases left in between. CDR3 sequence (DNA): TGTGCCAGCAGCCAAGCGTCAGGGGCCTCTGGAAACACCATATATTTT. Amino acid sequence: CASSQASGASGNTIYF. Full variable domain (outside the CDR3, taken from reference TRBV3-1 and TRBJ1-3): DTAVSQTPKYLVTQMGNDKSIKCEQNLGHDTMYWYKQDSKKFLKIMFSYNNKELIINETVPNRFSPKSPDKAHLNLHINSLELGDSAVYFCASSQASGASGNTIYFGEGSWLTVV.

This clonotype was recorded only once. This chain joins TRBV7-2 and TRBJ1-3; weak D call: TRBD1 (5 bases). V was cut by 2 bases and J by 8 bases, with 10 bases left in between. Germline CDR1 SGHTA, CDR2 FQGNSA. The CDR3 is 13 amino acids. The CDR3 loop reads CASSLIGGDTIYF. DNA of the CDR3: TGTGCCAGCAGCTTAATCGGGGGGGACACCATATATTTT.

The chain recombines TRBV20-1 with TRBJ2-7; 8 nucleotides match TRBD2. The CDR3 covers 15 residues. The V gene end was trimmed by 2 bases and the J gene end by 1 base; junction bases not matched to a gene: 7. CDR1 is DFQATT and CDR2 is SNEGSKA in the germline V gene (reference sequence). The CDR3 sequence: CSARRGGSRSYEQYF. Here the CDR3 DNA reads TGCAGTGCTAGACGCGGGGGGAGTAGGTCCTACGAGCAGTACTTC.

The chain has TRBV6-1 and TRBJ2-2, with D possibly TRBD1 on 5 matching bases. The length of the CDR3 is 15 residues. Germline-derived CDR1 and CDR2 are MNHNS and SASEGT. V lost 5 bases to trimming and J lost 0 bases, with 10 bases between them. In nucleotides, the CDR3 is TGTGCCAGCAGTCTAGGGGTAGCGAACACCGGGGAGCTGTTTTTT. Residues: CASSLGVANTGELFF.

Only a few counts were recorded for this clonotype. V usage is TRBV20-1 and J usage is TRBJ2-4, with 9 bases aligning to TRBD2. The germline gives CDR1 DFQATT, CDR2 SNEGSKA (reference sequence). The J segment lost 0 bases and the V segment lost 1 base, leaving 10 bases of the junction unmatched. The CDR3 totals 18 residues. CDR3 DNA: TGCAGTGCTAGAGGAGAGTGGGCTAGCGGGGCAGCCAAAAACATTCAGTACTTC. It specifies CSARGEWASGAAKNIQYF.

This clonotype was counted once. A clone one base away is much larger, so this may be a read error. Here the CDR3 DNA reads TGTGCCAGCAGATGGGGACAGAGTAGCTACGAGCAGTACTTC. Protein product: CASRWGQSSYEQYF. The chain is built from TRBV7-2 and TRBJ2-7, with TRBD1 matching 7 bases. J was trimmed by 3 bases and V by 6 bases; bases with no gene match: 8. CDR3 length equals 14 residues. Per the germline V gene, CDR1 is SGHTA and CDR2 is FQGNSA.

This clonotype was seen only a few times. The genes are TRBV10-3 and TRBJ2-5; 8 nucleotides agree with TRBD1. This CDR3 spans 15 amino acids. Trimming cost V 6 bases and J 4 bases; bases outside gene matches: 10. CDR1 is ENHRY and CDR2 is SYGVKD in the germline V gene. In DNA, the CDR3 is TGTGCCATCAGAGCTTCAGGGGGCGGAGGAGAGACCCAGTACTTC. It encodes CAIRASGGGGETQYF.